This record looks at one T cell receptor beta chain sequence and its context. Its antigen is currently unknown. This sample stems from a study of T-cell reconstitution after alpha-beta-depleted transplantation in children. Study-wide findings and caveats: Expanded clones from the graft, numbering several hundred, reportedly supplied alpha-beta T cells about two months after transplant. After one year, T-cell counts and TCRbeta diversity mostly came from new T cells.

The ends lost 3 bases at V and 1 base at J; junction bases unmatched: 8. The CDR3 is 17 residues long. A TCRbeta library incorporating unique molecular identifiers was prepared. TCRdb redid the calling of the PCR reads with MiXCR, one entry per CDR3 protein. The profile covers 200,000 to 250,000 distinct CDR3 sequences, with roughly 9.1% appearing a single time and roughly a third taken by the ten largest. This sequence joins TRBV12-3 or TRBV12-4 and TRBJ2-2, with TRBD2 matching over 7 bases. The specimen comprised PBMCs, mostly from graft donor cells, sampled 360 days after TCRalphabeta/CD19-depleted stem cell transplant. The sequence derives from a male patient between 2 and 15 years old who had a stem cell transplant for acute myeloid leukemia, so the T cells may come from the graft donor. In DNA, the CDR3 is TGTGCCAGCAGTTTTACCCCTAGCGGTCTGAACACCGGGGAGCTGTTTTTT. It translates to CASSFTPSGLNTGELFF.